Described below is a single TCR beta chain sequence and its context. Unique molecular identifiers were used to barcode this TCRbeta library. A single record per CDR3 protein comes from TCRdb applying MiXCR to the PCR reads. The profile shows about 1,000,000 distinct CDR3 sequences, about 29% of them singletons. The data stem from a study of T-cell reconstitution after alpha-beta-depleted transplantation in children. The CDR3 is 16 residues long. J gave up 4 bases and V 7 bases, and 11 bases lay outside the gene matches. CDR1 MNHNS and CDR2 SASEGT come from the germline V gene. The sequences come from PBMCs, mostly from graft donor cells, collected 360 days after TCRalphabeta/CD19-depleted stem cell transplant. The J gene is TRBJ2-7, the V gene TRBV6-1; 12 nucleotides match TRBD1. This TCR was recovered from a boy in the first two years of life who had a stem cell transplant for SCID, so the T cells may come from the graft donor. The CDR3 region has the DNA TGTGCCAGCACCTTTACCGGGACAGGGGGCGAGTACGAGCAGTACTTC. Translation: CASTFTGTGGEYEQYF.